A single sample gave rise to the 29 T cell receptor beta chains below, sequenced in a study of cytomegalovirus exposure and HLA in healthy donors. The method was immunoSEQ multiplex PCR; TCRdb's version includes in-frame clones alone and lacks a portion of them. The repertoire consists of about 340,000 clones, with roughly 85% occurring once and the leading ten covering more than 0.8%. Sequencing input: PBMCs. The receptors shown here come from a woman younger than 30 in good health and CMV-seronegative.

In its sample, this clone was seen once. This chain uses TRBV27 with TRBJ2-7, with 13 bases that match TRBD2. From germline, CDR1 is MNHEY and CDR2 SMNVEV (reference sequence). The CDR3 contains 15 residues. With 6 bases clipped from V and 6 bases from J, the junction kept 8 bases outside the gene matches. The CDR3 region is CASSRRTSGSLEQYF. CDR3 sequence (DNA): TGTGCCAGCAGCCGCAGGACTAGCGGGAGCCTCGAGCAGTACTTC.

The chain employs TRBV28 and TRBJ2-1; 8 bases are a match to TRBD2. The CDR3 is 14 amino acids. Germline V lookup: CDR1 MDHEN, CDR2 SYDVKM. V gave up 2 bases and J gave up 6 bases; unmatched junction bases: 3. For the CDR3, the DNA is TGTGCCAGCAGTTTAAGGCTAGCGGGCAATGAGCAGTTCTTC. Translating gives CASSLRLAGNEQFF.

This rearrangement joins TRBV30 to TRBJ2-1; D is perhaps TRBD1 (5 bases). The ends were cut back, 0 bases at V and 5 bases at J, with 8 bases in the middle. Germline CDR1 is GTSNPN and CDR2 is SVGIG (reference sequence). The CDR3 totals 13 residues. CDR3 in DNA: TGTGCCTGGAGTGTAGGGGTGCACAATGAGCAGTTCTTC. Its translation: CAWSVGVHNEQFF. Complete variable domain (other parts from reference TRBV30 and TRBJ2-1): SQTIHQWPATLVQPVGSPLSLECTVEGTSNPNLYWYRQAAGRGLQLLFYSVGIGQISSEVPQNLSASRPQDRQFILSSKKLLLSDSGFYLCAWSVGVHNEQFFGPGTRLTVL.

The V call is TRBV28, the J call TRBJ1-2; D uncertain. V lost 5 bases and J 4 bases, leaving 14 bases between the germline ends. CDR1 is MDHEN, CDR2 SYDVKM, per germline. This CDR3 region has 14 residues. This chain's CDR3 is CASSPHLVSYGYTF. The CDR3 coding sequence is TGTGCCAGCAGTCCTCACCTAGTCTCCTATGGCTACACCTTC.

This chain connects TRBV7-3 to TRBJ1-5; 8 bases agree with TRBD1. V dropped 2 bases and J dropped 3; count of bases not matched to a gene: 9. This CDR3 contains 17 residues. CDR1 and CDR2 from the germline V gene are SGHTA and FQGTGA. CDR3 sequence reads: CASSLPEQGALNQPQHF. The CDR3 bases are TGTGCCAGCAGCTTACCGGAGCAGGGGGCCCTCAATCAGCCCCAGCATTTT.

CDR3 bases: TGTGCCAGCCTCGGGATAAATGGGCAGTACTTC. It translates to CASLGINGQYF. The chain links TRBV27 to TRBJ2-7, with D perhaps TRBD2 (5 bases). CDR3 size: 11 residues. Germline V CDR1 and CDR2: MNHEY, SMNVEV (reference sequence). Trimming took off 8 bases at V and 9 bases at J, with 14 bases between the two ends.

The J gene is TRBJ2-1, the V gene TRBV11-1; TRBD1 agrees at 10 bases. The length of the CDR3 is 15 residues. V was clipped by 5 bases and J by 4 bases; unmatched bases: 5. The germline V gene has CDR1 SGHAT and CDR2 FQDESV (reference sequence). DNA of the CDR3: TGTGCCAGCAGCCCGGGACAGGGGATTTACAATGAGCAGTTCTTC. Translation: CASSPGQGIYNEQFF.

The chain couples TRBV1 to TRBJ1-4. TRBV1 is a known pseudogene. This CDR3 has 16 amino acids. In nucleotides, the CDR3 is TGCACCAGCAGCCAAGATCCGGGGGCAACTAATGAAAAACTGTTTTTT. This sequence encodes CTSSQDPGATNEKLFF.

The V and J genes are TRBV15 and TRBJ2-7; possible D gene TRBD2, 5 bases. The CDR3 length is 15 residues. Germline V gives CDR1 LNHNV, CDR2 YYDKDF (reference sequence). V was clipped by 5 bases and J by 3 bases, with 17 bases between them. The CDR3 here is CATSASPGSYYEQYF. In nucleotides, the CDR3 is TGTGCCACCAGCGCGAGCCCGGGATCCTACTACGAGCAGTACTTC.

This sequence joins TRBV9 and TRBJ1-1, with 9 bases matching TRBD1. The CDR3 contains 14 residues. Germline CDR1 SGDLS, CDR2 YYNGEE. V shed 3 bases, J shed 5 bases, and the junction held 5 bases outside the gene matches. The CDR3 loop is CASSAWTGATEAFF. CDR3 DNA sequence: TGTGCCAGCAGCGCCTGGACAGGGGCGACTGAAGCTTTCTTT.

The chain has TRBV18 and TRBJ2-7; D may be TRBD1 (5 bases). The CDR3 sequence is 14 residues long. Trimming left V 2 bases short and J 2 bases short, with 10 bases between. Germline V gives CDR1 KGHSH, CDR2 LQKENI. The CDR3 reads CASSPSTGPYEQYF. CDR3 sequence (DNA): TGTGCCAGCTCACCATCTACAGGTCCCTACGAGCAGTACTTC.

A word on this clone: The same CDR3 also results from other DNA sequences found in this sample. The rearrangement uses TRBV2 and TRBJ2-3; 10 bases match TRBD2. With V trimmed by 6 bases and J by 2 bases, 5 bases remained unmatched. Germline V gene sequence: CDR1 SNHLY, CDR2 FYNNEI. The CDR3 consists of 15 residues. This CDR3 is CASRRTSGHTDTQYF. The CDR3 DNA reads TGTGCCAGCAGACGGACTAGCGGACACACAGATACGCAGTATTTT.

J is TRBJ2-5 and V is TRBV10-3; D gene ambiguous. The CDR3 spans 13 residues. Trimming took 0 bases from V and 5 from J, leaving 7 bases between them. CDR1 and CDR2 (germline): ENHRY, SYGVKD. The CDR3 protein is CAISESERETQYF. The CDR3 region has the DNA TGTGCCATCAGTGAGTCTGAGAGGGAGACCCAGTACTTC.

The CDR3 here is CAILAGVTDTQYF. The CDR3, as DNA: TGTGCCATTTTAGCGGGAGTCACAGATACGCAGTATTTT. This chain joins TRBV6-6 and TRBJ2-3, with 9 bases matching TRBD2. The trim removed 10 bases at V and 2 bases at J, leaving 4 bases unmatched. The CDR3 sequence is 13 residues long. Germline V gene sequence: CDR1 MNHNY, CDR2 SVGAGI (reference sequence).

The rearrangement uses TRBV6-4 and TRBJ1-1; D is possibly TRBD1 (6 bases). The germline CDR1 and CDR2 sequences are MRHNA and SNTAGT. This CDR3 is 13 amino acids long. Trimming removed 6 bases from V and 6 bases from J, with 14 bases in between. CDR3 loop: CASSSGAGAEAFF. As DNA, the CDR3 is TGTGCCAGCAGCTCAGGAGCAGGGGCTGAAGCTTTCTTT.

The chain couples TRBV2 to TRBJ2-1; D gene ambiguous. The CDR3 has 10 amino acids. Germline CDR1 and CDR2: SNHLY and FYNNEI. V was trimmed by 4 bases and J by 8 bases, leaving 3 bases between them. The CDR3 is CASSAHEQFF. CDR3 DNA: TGTGCCAGCAGTGCTCATGAGCAGTTCTTC.

V usage is TRBV5-5 and J usage is TRBJ2-3; 8 bases agree with TRBD1. Trimming removed 2 bases from V and 4 bases from J; junction bases left unmatched: 3. This CDR3 contains 14 residues. The germline CDR1 and CDR2 sequences are SGHKS and YYEKEE (reference sequence). In DNA form, the CDR3 reads TGTGCCAGCAGCTTACAGGGGGAAGCAGATACGCAGTATTTT. Protein sequence: CASSLQGEADTQYF.

The chain combines TRBV7-3 with TRBJ1-1; 8 positions agree with TRBD1. V shed 3 bases and J 1 base; nucleotides not matched to a gene: 4. This CDR3 comprises 15 residues. Germline V CDR1 and CDR2: SGHTA, FQGTGA. CDR3 amino acids: CASSFAGTGNTEAFF. CDR3 DNA sequence: TGTGCCAGCAGCTTCGCCGGGACAGGGAACACTGAAGCTTTCTTT. Complete variable domain (other parts from reference TRBV7-3 and TRBJ1-1): GAGVSQTPSNKVTEKGKYVELRCDPISGHTALYWYRQSLGQGPEFLIYFQGTGAADDSGLPNDRFFAVRPEGSVSTLKIQRTERGDSAVYLCASSFAGTGNTEAFFGQGTRLTVV.

The chain has TRBV27 and TRBJ1-2, with 7 bases that match TRBD1. With 7 bases clipped from V and 5 bases from J, the junction kept 10 bases outside the gene matches. CDR1 and CDR2 from the germline V gene are MNHEY and SMNVEV (reference sequence). The CDR3 is made up of 14 amino acids. The CDR3 sequence is CASTERQGIYGYTF. CDR3 DNA sequence: TGTGCCAGCACCGAAAGACAGGGAATTTATGGCTACACCTTC.

The J gene is TRBJ2-5, the V gene TRBV10-3; D possibly corresponds to TRBD1 (6 bases). The length of the CDR3 is 15 residues. Trimming pared 2 bases from V and 2 bases from J, leaving 12 bases between. Per the germline V gene, CDR1 is ENHRY and CDR2 is SYGVKD. Written as DNA, the CDR3 is TGTGCCATCAGTGAGGGACAGACACAGCAAGAGACCCAGTACTTC. This codes for CAISEGQTQQETQYF.

The chain uses TRBV5-4 and TRBJ2-1, with 7 bases that match TRBD2. The V and J ends lost 4 bases and 2 bases, in that order; junction bases with no gene match: 6. The CDR3 extends over 15 amino acids. Germline V gives CDR1 SGHNT, CDR2 YYREEE (reference sequence). The CDR3 protein is CASSVGLPTYNEQFF. As DNA, the CDR3 is TGTGCCAGCAGCGTGGGACTACCTACCTACAATGAGCAGTTCTTC.

The chain combines TRBV7-9 with TRBJ2-6; D uncertain. The CDR3 contains 15 residues. The germline V gene has CDR1 SEHNR and CDR2 FQNEAQ (reference sequence). V was pared by 4 bases and J by 0 bases, with 7 bases between. The CDR3 is CASSSRDSGANVLTF. Written as DNA, the CDR3 is TGTGCCAGCAGCTCGCGTGACTCTGGGGCCAACGTCCTGACTTTC.

V and J are TRBV7-2 and TRBJ2-7; 8 positions match TRBD2. Trimming removed 3 bases from V and 2 bases from J; junction bases left unmatched: 6. In germline, CDR1 is SGHTA, CDR2 FQGNSA. CDR3 length: 15 amino acids. The DNA for the CDR3 is TGTGCCAGCAGCTTGACTAGCGCGGAGGCCTACGAGCAGTACTTC. Amino acid sequence: CASSLTSAEAYEQYF. Using reference TRBV7-2 and TRBJ2-7 for the parts outside the CDR3, the full variable domain is GAGVSQSPSNKVTEKGKDVELRCDPISGHTALYWYRQSLGQGLEFLIYFQGNSAPDKSGLPSDRFSAERTGGSVSTLTIQRTQQEDSAVYLCASSLTSAEAYEQYFGPGTRLTVT.

V usage is TRBV5-4 and J usage is TRBJ1-2; 7 positions match TRBD1. The CDR3 is 13 amino acids. Germline V CDR1 and CDR2: SGHNT, YYREEE (reference sequence). The V gene end was trimmed by 1 base and the J gene end by 3 bases; junction bases not matched to a gene: 0. The CDR3 nucleotides are TGTGCCAGCAGCTTGCAGGGGGACTATGGCTACACCTTC. This translates into CASSLQGDYGYTF.

The chain uses TRBV28 and TRBJ2-7, with D perhaps matching TRBD1 (8 bases). The CDR3 extends over 18 amino acids. The germline CDR1 and CDR2 sequences are MDHEN and SYDVKM. The V end lost 6 bases, the J end lost 3 bases, and 27 bases lay between the germline ends. The CDR3 sequence is CASRLNRGGRDYGYEQYF. CDR3 coding DNA: TGTGCCAGCAGGCTTAACAGGGGGGGCCGGGACTACGGCTACGAGCAGTACTTC. The entire variable domain, with the rest obtained from reference TRBV28 and TRBJ2-7, is as follows: DVKVTQSSRYLVKRTGEKVFLECVQDMDHENMFWYRQDPGLGLRLIYFSYDVKMKEKGDIPEGYSVSREKKERFSLILESASTNQTSMYLCASRLNRGGRDYGYEQYFGPGTRLTVT.

The chain combines TRBV2 with TRBJ2-3, with 7 bases aligning to TRBD1. Per germline, CDR1 SNHLY and CDR2 FYNNEI. The V segment lost 9 bases and the J segment 3 bases; nucleotides outside the gene matches: 15. The length of the CDR3 is 16 residues. CDR3 loop: CASPKPGTAITDTQYF. CDR3 coding DNA: TGTGCCAGTCCTAAGCCCGGGACAGCAATTACAGATACGCAGTATTTT.

Only a few counts were recorded for this clone. V and J are TRBV7-9 and TRBJ1-1; D remains ambiguous. V lost 2 bases to trimming and J lost 3 bases, with 4 bases between them. The germline V gene encodes CDR1 SEHNR and CDR2 FQNEAQ (reference sequence). CDR3 size: 12 residues. CDR3 region: CASSLQDTEAFF. DNA for the CDR3: TGTGCCAGCAGCTTACAGGACACTGAAGCTTTCTTT. Filled out from reference TRBV7-9 and TRBJ1-1, the complete variable domain reads DTGVSQNPRHKITKRGQNVTFRCDPISEHNRLYWYRQTLGQGPEFLTYFQNEAQLEKSRLLSDRFSAERPKGSFSTLEIQRTEQGDSAMYLCASSLQDTEAFFGQGTRLTVV.

Here the CDR3 reads CASGKGMNTEAFF. The DNA of the CDR3 is TGTGCCAGCGGTAAGGGGATGAACACTGAAGCTTTCTTT. The chain uses TRBV28 and TRBJ1-1, with TRBD1 as a possible D gene (5 bases). The V and J ends lost 8 bases and 0 bases respectively, with 10 bases between them. Germline V gene sequence: CDR1 MDHEN, CDR2 SYDVKM. The CDR3 contains 13 residues.

The rearrangement links TRBV30 to TRBJ2-1; 8 bases fit TRBD1. This CDR3 is built from 18 residues. With V trimmed by 0 bases and J by 4 bases, 14 bases remained unmatched. The germline CDR1 and CDR2 sequences are GTSNPN and SVGIG (reference sequence). The chain's CDR3 is CAWSVHRSYGTGYNEQFF. The CDR3 nucleotides read TGTGCCTGGAGTGTACATCGATCCTACGGGACAGGTTACAATGAGCAGTTCTTC.